Each of the 11 T cell receptor beta chains below was sequenced from the same sample in a study of blood T cell repertoires in COVID-19. Some clones are missing from TCRdb's copy, which holds only in-frame ones; the method was immunoSEQ multiplex PCR. The table records some 210,000 clones, around 86% of them present only once. Specimen: PBMCs or T cells enriched from blood (not recorded which). The receptors shown here come from a woman aged 50 to 60 with acute COVID-19.

This chain links TRBV19 with TRBJ1-1, with TRBD1 matching over 11 bases. There are 15 residues in the CDR3. With 8 bases clipped from V and 1 base from J, the junction kept 6 bases outside the gene matches. Germline V gives CDR1 LNHDA, CDR2 SQIVND (reference sequence). The CDR3 protein is CASWTGGMGNTEAFF. The CDR3 DNA is TGTGCCAGTTGGACAGGGGGCATGGGGAACACTGAAGCTTTCTTT.

The chain uses TRBV5-6 and TRBJ2-7; possible D gene TRBD2, 6 bases. V lost 2 bases and J lost 1, with 13 bases in between. The CDR3 is made up of 15 amino acids. Germline V gene sequence: CDR1 SGHDT, CDR2 YYEEEE. CDR3 coding DNA: TGTGCCAGCAGCTTAGAGGGTGCGGGATCCTACGAGCAGTACTTC. It encodes CASSLEGAGSYEQYF.

The chain combines TRBV5-5 with TRBJ2-2; tentative D call: TRBD1 (5 bases). Trimming removed 0 bases from V and 7 bases from J, with 22 bases in between. This CDR3 is built from 18 residues. In germline, CDR1 is SGHKS, CDR2 YYEKEE (reference sequence). CDR3 loop: CASSLASLRQRRVGELFF. As DNA, the CDR3 is TGTGCCAGCAGCTTGGCCAGTTTAAGACAGAGAAGAGTCGGGGAGCTGTTTTTT.

The chain recombines TRBV7-9 with TRBJ1-4; no clear D gene. Trimming shortened V by 5 bases and J by 8 bases, and 18 bases separated the two germline ends. CDR1 and CDR2 from the germline V gene are SEHNR and FQNEAQ (reference sequence). The CDR3 spans 15 residues. The CDR3 spells CASSQVLGSGEKLFF. CDR3 coding DNA: TGTGCCAGCAGCCAGGTTCTAGGGTCGGGGGAAAAACTGTTTTTT.

This rearrangement joins TRBV5-5 to TRBJ2-6; TRBD1 matches at 9 bases. The CDR3 extends over 16 amino acids. Germline V gene sequence: CDR1 SGHKS, CDR2 YYEKEE (reference sequence). V gave up 3 bases and J gave up 2 bases; unmatched junction bases: 3. The CDR3 region is CASSSRQGAGANVLTF. DNA of the CDR3: TGTGCCAGCAGCTCCAGACAGGGGGCTGGGGCCAACGTCCTGACTTTC.

This rearrangement joins TRBV4-3 to TRBJ2-5, with D possibly being TRBD2 (5 bases). Germline CDR1 is LGHNA and CDR2 is YSLEER. The ends were cut back, 0 bases at V and 11 bases at J, with 19 bases in the middle. The CDR3 length is 15 residues. CDR3 DNA sequence: TGCGCCAGCAGCCAAGAGAAGGGCGGGCGGTGGCCTCAGTACTTC. Protein sequence: CASSQEKGGRWPQYF.

The chain links TRBV18 to TRBJ1-1; the match to TRBD1 covers 8 bases. The CDR3 runs 13 residues. The J segment lost 6 bases and the V segment lost 6 bases, leaving 6 bases of the junction unmatched. Germline V gene data show CDR1 as KGHSH and CDR2 as LQKENI. CDR3 DNA: TGTGCCAGCTCGCTGACAGGGGTGGCTGAAGCTTTCTTT. Its translation is CASSLTGVAEAFF. The full variable domain, in which reference TRBV18 and TRBJ1-1 provide the parts outside the CDR3, is NAGVMQNPRHLVRRRGQEARLRCSPMKGHSHVYWYRQLPEEGLKFMVYLQKENIIDESGMPKERFSAEFPKEGPSILRIQQVVRGDSAAYFCASSLTGVAEAFFGQGTRLTVV.

This chain links TRBV7-9 with TRBJ2-5; D might be TRBD2 (5 bases). In germline, CDR1 is SEHNR, CDR2 FQNEAQ (reference sequence). There are 14 residues in the CDR3. Trimming took 2 bases from V and 2 from J, leaving 9 bases between them. As DNA, the CDR3 is TGTGCCAGCAGCTTAAGTAGGGAGCAAGAGACCCAGTACTTC. Protein product: CASSLSREQETQYF.

The J gene is TRBJ2-5, the V gene TRBV6-2 or TRBV6-3; TRBD1 matches at 7 bases. V lost 5 bases and J lost 4; bases outside the gene matches: 13. This CDR3 is built from 16 residues. CDR1 is MNHEY and CDR2 is SVGEGT in the germline V gene. The CDR3 DNA reads TGTGCCAGCAGTCCATCCAGGGGGAGCCGGTTAGAGACCCAGTACTTC. It is translated as CASSPSRGSRLETQYF.

The chain carries TRBV7-9 and TRBJ1-2, with 8 bases fitting TRBD1. J was trimmed by 3 bases and V by 3 bases; bases with no gene match: 6. The germline V gene encodes CDR1 SEHNR and CDR2 FQNEAQ (reference sequence). CDR3 length: 15 residues. The CDR3 is CASSFGTGGDYGYTF. The CDR3 DNA reads TGTGCCAGCAGCTTTGGGACAGGAGGAGACTATGGCTACACCTTC.

Of note for this clone: Other DNA sequences from this sample encode an identical CDR3 as well. This chain's CDR3 is CASSPPRGSRSNEQFF. DNA for the CDR3: TGTGCCAGCTCACCACCCCGCGGGAGTAGGAGCAATGAGCAGTTCTTC. V is TRBV18 and J is TRBJ2-1, with 7 bases identical to TRBD2. CDR1 is KGHSH, CDR2 LQKENI, per germline. V shed 0 bases and J 6 bases; nucleotides not matched to a gene: 8. There are 16 residues in the CDR3. Complete variable domain (other parts from reference TRBV18 and TRBJ2-1): NAGVMQNPRHLVRRRGQEARLRCSPMKGHSHVYWYRQLPEEGLKFMVYLQKENIIDESGMPKERFSAEFPKEGPSILRIQQVVRGDSAAYFCASSPPRGSRSNEQFFGPGTRLTVL.